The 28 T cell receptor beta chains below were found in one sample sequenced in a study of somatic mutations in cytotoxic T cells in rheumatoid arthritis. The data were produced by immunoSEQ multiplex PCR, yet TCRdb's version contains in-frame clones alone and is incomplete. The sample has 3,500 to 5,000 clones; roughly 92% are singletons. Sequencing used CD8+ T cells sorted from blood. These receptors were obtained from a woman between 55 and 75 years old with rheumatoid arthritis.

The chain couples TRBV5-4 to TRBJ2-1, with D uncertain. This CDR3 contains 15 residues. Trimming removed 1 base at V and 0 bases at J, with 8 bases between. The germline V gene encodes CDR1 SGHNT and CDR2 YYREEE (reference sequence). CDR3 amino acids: CASSLTPSSYNEQFF. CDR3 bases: TGTGCCAGCAGCTTGACTCCTAGCTCCTACAATGAGCAGTTCTTC.

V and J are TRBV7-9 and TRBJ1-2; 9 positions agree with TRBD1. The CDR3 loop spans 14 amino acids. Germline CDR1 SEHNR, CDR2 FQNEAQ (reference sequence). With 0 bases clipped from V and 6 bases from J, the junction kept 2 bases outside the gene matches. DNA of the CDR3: TGTGCCAGCAGCTTAGCTGGACAGGGGAATGGCTACACCTTC. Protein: CASSLAGQGNGYTF. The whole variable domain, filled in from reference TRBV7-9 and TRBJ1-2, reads DTGVSQNPRHKITKRGQNVTFRCDPISEHNRLYWYRQTLGQGPEFLTYFQNEAQLEKSRLLSDRFSAERPKGSFSTLEIQRTEQGDSAMYLCASSLAGQGNGYTFGSGTRLTVV.

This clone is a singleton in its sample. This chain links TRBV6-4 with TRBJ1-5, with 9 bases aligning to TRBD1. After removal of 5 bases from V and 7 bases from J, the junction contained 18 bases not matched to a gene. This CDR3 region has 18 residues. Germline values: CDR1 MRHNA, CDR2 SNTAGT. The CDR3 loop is CASSPRDRVAVRIQPQHF. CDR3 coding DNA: TGTGCCAGCAGTCCCCGGGACAGGGTCGCTGTTCGTATCCAGCCCCAGCATTTT.

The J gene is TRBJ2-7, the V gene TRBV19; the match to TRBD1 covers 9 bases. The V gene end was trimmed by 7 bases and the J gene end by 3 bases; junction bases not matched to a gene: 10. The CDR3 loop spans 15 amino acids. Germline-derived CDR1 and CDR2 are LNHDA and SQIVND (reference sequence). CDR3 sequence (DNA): TGTGCCAGTACCAGACGCCCGGGACAGGGCTACGAGCAGTACTTC. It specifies CASTRRPGQGYEQYF.

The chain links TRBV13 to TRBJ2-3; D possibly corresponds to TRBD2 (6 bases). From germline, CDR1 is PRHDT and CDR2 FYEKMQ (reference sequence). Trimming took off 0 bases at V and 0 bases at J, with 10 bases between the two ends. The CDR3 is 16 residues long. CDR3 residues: CASSLGLGTSTDTQYF. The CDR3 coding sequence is TGTGCCAGCAGCTTAGGCCTGGGGACTAGCACAGATACGCAGTATTTT.

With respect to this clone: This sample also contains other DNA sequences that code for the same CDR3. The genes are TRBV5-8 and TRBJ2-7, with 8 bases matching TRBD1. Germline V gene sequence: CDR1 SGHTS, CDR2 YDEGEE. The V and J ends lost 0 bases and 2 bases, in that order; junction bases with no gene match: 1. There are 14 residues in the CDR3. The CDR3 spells CASSLGTGTYEQYV. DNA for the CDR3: TGTGCCAGCAGCTTGGGGACAGGGACCTACGAGCAGTACGTC.

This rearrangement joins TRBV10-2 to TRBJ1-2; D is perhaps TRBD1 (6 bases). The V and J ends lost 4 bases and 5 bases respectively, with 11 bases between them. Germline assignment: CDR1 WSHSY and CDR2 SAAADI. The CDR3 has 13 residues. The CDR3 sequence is CASSVGGLYGYTF. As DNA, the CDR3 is TGCGCCAGCAGTGTCGGGGGGCTTTATGGCTACACCTTC.

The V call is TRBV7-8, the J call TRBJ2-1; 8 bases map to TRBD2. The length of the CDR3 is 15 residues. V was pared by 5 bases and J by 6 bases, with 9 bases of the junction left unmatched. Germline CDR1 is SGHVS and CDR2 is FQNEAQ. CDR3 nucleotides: TGTGCCAGCAGCCCAGGAGGGACTAGGAGCAATGAGCAGTTCTTC. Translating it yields CASSPGGTRSNEQFF.

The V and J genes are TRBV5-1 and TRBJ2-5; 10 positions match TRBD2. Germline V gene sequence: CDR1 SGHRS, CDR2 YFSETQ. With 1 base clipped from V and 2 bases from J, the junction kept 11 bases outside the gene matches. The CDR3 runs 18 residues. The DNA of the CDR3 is TGCGCCAGCAGCTTGATTGGAATAGCGGGAGGCCCGCAAGAGACCCAGTACTTC. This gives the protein CASSLIGIAGGPQETQYF.

The CDR3 sequence is CASSKTSGRPDTQYF. DNA for the CDR3: TGTGCCAGCAGCAAAACTAGCGGGAGGCCAGATACGCAGTATTTT. The rearrangement joins TRBV7-9 to TRBJ2-3, with 12 nucleotides matching TRBD2. The CDR3 runs 15 residues. J was trimmed by 4 bases and V by 5 bases; bases with no gene match: 4. Germline loops: CDR1 SEHNR, CDR2 FQNEAQ (reference sequence).

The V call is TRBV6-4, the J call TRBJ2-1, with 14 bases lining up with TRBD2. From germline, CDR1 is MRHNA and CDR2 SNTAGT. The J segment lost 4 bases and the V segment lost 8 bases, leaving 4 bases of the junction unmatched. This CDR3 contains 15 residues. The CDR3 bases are TGTGCCAGCCGGACTAGCGGGGGGCCTTACAATGAGCAGTTCTTC. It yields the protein CASRTSGGPYNEQFF.

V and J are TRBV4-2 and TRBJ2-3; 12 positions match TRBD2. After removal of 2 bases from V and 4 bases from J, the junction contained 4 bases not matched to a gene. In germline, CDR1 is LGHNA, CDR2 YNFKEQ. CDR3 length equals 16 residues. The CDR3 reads CASSQLAGGEADTQYF. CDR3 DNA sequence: TGTGCCAGCAGCCAACTAGCGGGAGGGGAAGCAGATACGCAGTATTTT.

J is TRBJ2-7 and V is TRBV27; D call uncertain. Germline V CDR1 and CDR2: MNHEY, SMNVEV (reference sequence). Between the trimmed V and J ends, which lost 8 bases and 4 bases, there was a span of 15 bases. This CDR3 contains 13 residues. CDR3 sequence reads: CASRIAGEYEQYF. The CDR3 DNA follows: TGTGCCAGCCGAATCGCCGGTGAATACGAGCAGTACTTC.

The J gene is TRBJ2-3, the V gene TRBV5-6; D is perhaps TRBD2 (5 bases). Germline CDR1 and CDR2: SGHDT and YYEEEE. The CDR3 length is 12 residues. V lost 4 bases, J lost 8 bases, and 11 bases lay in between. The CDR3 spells CASSPGEVTQYF. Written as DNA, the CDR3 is TGTGCCAGCAGCCCCGGGGAAGTTACGCAGTATTTT.

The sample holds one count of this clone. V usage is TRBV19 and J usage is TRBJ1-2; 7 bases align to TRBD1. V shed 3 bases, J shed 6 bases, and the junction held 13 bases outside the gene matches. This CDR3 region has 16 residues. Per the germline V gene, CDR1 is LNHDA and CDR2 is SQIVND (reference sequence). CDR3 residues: CASSMIGTGVVDGYTF. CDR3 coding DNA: TGTGCCAGTAGTATGATAGGAACAGGGGTGGTAGATGGCTACACCTTC.

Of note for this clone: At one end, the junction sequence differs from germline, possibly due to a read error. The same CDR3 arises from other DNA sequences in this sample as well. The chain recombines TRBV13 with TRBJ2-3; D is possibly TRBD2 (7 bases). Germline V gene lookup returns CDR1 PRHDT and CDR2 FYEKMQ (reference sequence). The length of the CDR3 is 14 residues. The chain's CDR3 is CASSLGGGTDTQYF. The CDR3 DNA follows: TGTGCCAGCAGCCTAGGGGGAGGGACAGATACGCAGTATTTT.

CDR3 loop: CASSYQGVDGYTF. The CDR3 coding sequence is TGTGCCAGCAGCTACCAGGGGGTGGATGGCTACACCTTC. The chain carries TRBV7-9 and TRBJ1-2; 7 bases agree with TRBD1. The CDR3 has 13 residues. V trimming: 4 bases; J trimming: 6 bases; junction bases outside the gene matches: 5. Per the germline V gene, CDR1 is SEHNR and CDR2 is FQNEAQ (reference sequence).

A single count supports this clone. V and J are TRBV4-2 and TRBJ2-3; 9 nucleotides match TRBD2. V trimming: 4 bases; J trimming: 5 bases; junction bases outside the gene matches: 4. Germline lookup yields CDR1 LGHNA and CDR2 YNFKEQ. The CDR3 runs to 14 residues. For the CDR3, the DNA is TGTGCCAGCAGCCCGCGGGGGGGCGAAGATACGCAGTATTTT. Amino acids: CASSPRGGEDTQYF.

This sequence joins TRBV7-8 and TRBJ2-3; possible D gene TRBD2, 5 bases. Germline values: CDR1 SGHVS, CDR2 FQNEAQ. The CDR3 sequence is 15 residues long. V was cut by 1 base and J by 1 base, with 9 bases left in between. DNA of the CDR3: TGTGCCAGCAGCTTAGAACTGGAGGGCACAGATACGCAGTATTTT. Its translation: CASSLELEGTDTQYF.

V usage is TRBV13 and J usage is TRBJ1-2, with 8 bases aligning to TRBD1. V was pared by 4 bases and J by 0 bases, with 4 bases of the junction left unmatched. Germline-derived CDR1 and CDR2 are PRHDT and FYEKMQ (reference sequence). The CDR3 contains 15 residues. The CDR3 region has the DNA TGTGCCAGCAGCTCGGGACAGGCCCCTAACTATGGCTACACCTTC. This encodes CASSSGQAPNYGYTF.

In nucleotides, the CDR3 is TGTGCCAGCAGTTTTTCTATGAACACTGAAGCTTTCTTT. This translates into CASSFSMNTEAFF. The J gene is TRBJ1-1, the V gene TRBV27; D gene ambiguous. Per the germline V gene, CDR1 is MNHEY and CDR2 is SMNVEV (reference sequence). Trimming left V 3 bases short and J 0 bases short, with 5 bases between. The CDR3 contains 13 residues.

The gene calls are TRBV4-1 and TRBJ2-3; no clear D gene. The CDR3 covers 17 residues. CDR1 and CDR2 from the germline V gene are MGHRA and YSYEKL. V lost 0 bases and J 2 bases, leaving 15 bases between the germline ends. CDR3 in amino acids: CASSQDWPAEHTDTQYF. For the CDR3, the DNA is TGCGCCAGCAGCCAAGATTGGCCCGCGGAGCACACAGATACGCAGTATTTT.

CDR3 amino acids: CASSSEGSNQPQHF. CDR3 nucleotides: TGTGCCAGCAGTTCGGAGGGGAGCAATCAGCCCCAGCATTTT. V usage is TRBV6-5 and J usage is TRBJ1-5; D might be TRBD1 (5 bases). The CDR3 is made up of 14 amino acids. Germline CDR1 MNHEY, CDR2 SVGAGI. V was pared by 4 bases and J by 1 base, with 8 bases between.

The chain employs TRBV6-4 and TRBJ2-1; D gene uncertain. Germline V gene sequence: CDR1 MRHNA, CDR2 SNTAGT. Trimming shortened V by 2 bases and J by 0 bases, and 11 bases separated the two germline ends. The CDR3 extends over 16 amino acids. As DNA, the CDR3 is TGTGCCAGCAGTGACGACGACTCCAGCTCCTACAATGAGCAGTTCTTC. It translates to CASSDDDSSSYNEQFF.

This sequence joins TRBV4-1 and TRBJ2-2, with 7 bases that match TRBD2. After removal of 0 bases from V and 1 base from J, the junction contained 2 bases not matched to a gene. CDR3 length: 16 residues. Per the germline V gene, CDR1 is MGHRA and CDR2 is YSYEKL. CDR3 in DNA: TGCGCCAGCAGCCAAGAGACGGGGGGGAACACCGGGGAGCTGTTTTTT. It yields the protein CASSQETGGNTGELFF.

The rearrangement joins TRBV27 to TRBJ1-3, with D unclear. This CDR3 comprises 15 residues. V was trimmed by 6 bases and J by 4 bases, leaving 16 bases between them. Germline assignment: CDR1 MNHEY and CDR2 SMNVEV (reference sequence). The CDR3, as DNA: TGTGCCAGCAGCCCTGGGCCGTCGCCGGGAAACACCATATATTTT. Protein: CASSPGPSPGNTIYF.

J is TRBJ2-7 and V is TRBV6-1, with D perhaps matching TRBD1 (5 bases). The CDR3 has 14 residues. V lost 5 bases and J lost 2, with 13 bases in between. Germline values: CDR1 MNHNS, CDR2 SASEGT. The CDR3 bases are TGTGCCAGCAGTAGGGCAGGGTTGACCTACGAGCAGTACGTC. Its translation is CASSRAGLTYEQYV.

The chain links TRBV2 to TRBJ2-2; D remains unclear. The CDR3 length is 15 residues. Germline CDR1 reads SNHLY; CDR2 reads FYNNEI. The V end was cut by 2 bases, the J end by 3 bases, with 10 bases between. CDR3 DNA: TGTGCCAGCAGTGAATGGTTAGCCGACACCGGGGAGCTGTTTTTT. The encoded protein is CASSEWLADTGELFF.